This T cell receptor (beta chain) was identified in a study of T cells in Graves' hyperthyroidism and ophthalmopathy. RNA transcripts provided the source from which TCR beta CDR3 regions were amplified. The study used the HTBI primer set for a first-round RT-PCR of the TCR CDR3. TCRdb ran MiXCR on the multiplex PCR reads and lists one entry per CDR3 protein. The table records 750,000 to 900,000 distinct CDR3 sequences, about 38% of them present only once. Findings and limits, study-wide: From stable hyperthyroidism, ophthalmopathy was set apart by a 13 V-J model.

It was considered stable Graves' hyperthyroidism when ophthalmopathy did not progress within 18 months. A note on this clonotype: Antigen: not known. Its ends do not fully match the called genes, so a read error is possible.

The CDR3 extends over 16 amino acids. Germline V gene data show CDR1 as SGHNT and CDR2 as YYREEE (reference sequence). V and J are TRBV5-4 and TRBJ1-2; D not resolved. The sequencing sample was made of blood. The sequence was obtained from a man aged 18 to 29 with Graves' hyperthyroidism. The CDR3 loop reads CAGSMRTGVPISGYIF. CDR3 sequence (DNA): TGTGCCGGCAGCATGAGGACCGGGGTTCCTATATCTGGCTACATCTTC. Together with reference TRBV5-4 and TRBJ1-2, the CDR3 gives the full variable domain: ETGVTQSPTHLIKTRGQQVTLRCSSQSGHNTVSWYQQALGQGPQFIFQYYREEENGRGNFPPRFSGLQFPNYSSELNVNALELDDSALYLCAGSMRTGVPISGYIFGSGTRLTVV.